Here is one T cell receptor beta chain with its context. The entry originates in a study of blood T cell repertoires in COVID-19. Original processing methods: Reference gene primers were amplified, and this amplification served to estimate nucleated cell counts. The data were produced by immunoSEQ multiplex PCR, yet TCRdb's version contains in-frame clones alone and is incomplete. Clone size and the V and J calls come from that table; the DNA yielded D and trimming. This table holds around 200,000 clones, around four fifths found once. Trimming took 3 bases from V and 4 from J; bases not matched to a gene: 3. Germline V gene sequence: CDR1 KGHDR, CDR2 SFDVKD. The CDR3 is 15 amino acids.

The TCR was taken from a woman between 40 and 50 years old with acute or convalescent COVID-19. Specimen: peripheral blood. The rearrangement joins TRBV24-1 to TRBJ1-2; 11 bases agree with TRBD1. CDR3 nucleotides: TGTGCCACCAGTGATCCCGGGACAGGGGGCTATGGCTACACCTTC. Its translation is CATSDPGTGGYGYTF.